This passage covers 7 T cell receptor beta chains from one sample sequenced in a study of STAT3 mutations in large granular lymphocyte leukemia. Study-wide findings and caveats: At least one immunodominant TCR beta clonotype appeared in every T-cell large granular lymphocyte leukemia patient.

Profiled with immunoSEQ multiplex PCR; TCRdb holds only in-frame clones, not every one. This sample has about 16,000 clones, with 80% to 90% found just once. Which antigens these TCRs recognize remains unknown. Sequencing was done on a sample of peripheral blood mononuclear cells. These receptors all stem from a man in his forties or fifties with T-cell large granular lymphocyte leukemia. Some clones in this sample may be carry-over from other donors' samples.

J is TRBJ2-3 and V is TRBV7-9, with no clear D. The germline V gene has CDR1 SEHNR and CDR2 FQNEAQ (reference sequence). With 5 bases removed from V and 0 bases from J, the gap between germline ends came to 9 bases. The CDR3 loop spans 14 amino acids. CDR3 sequence: CASSPRRSTDTQYF. CDR3 coding DNA: TGTGCCAGCAGCCCTCGCCGGAGCACAGATACGCAGTATTTT.

The chain combines TRBV10-3 with TRBJ2-7; unclear D gene. Germline assignment: CDR1 ENHRY and CDR2 SYGVKD. The length of the CDR3 is 12 residues. With 2 bases removed from V and 2 bases from J, the gap between germline ends came to 4 bases. The CDR3 coding sequence is TGTGCCATCAGTGAGATAGCCTACGAGCAGTACTTC. This sequence encodes CAISEIAYEQYF.

This clone was observed a handful of times. The rearrangement uses TRBV2 and TRBJ2-7, with D hard to call. CDR3 length: 11 amino acids. Germline V gene lookup returns CDR1 SNHLY and CDR2 FYNNEI. Trimming stripped 4 bases from V and 2 bases from J, with 3 bases between. CDR3 protein: CASSGTYEQYF. In DNA, the CDR3 is TGTGCCAGCAGTGGGACCTACGAGCAGTACTTC.

The table lists this clone with a few counts. V gene TRBV28 combines with J gene TRBJ2-5; D gene unclear. This CDR3 comprises 13 residues. Looked up from germline, CDR1 is MDHEN and CDR2 is SYDVKM. V was pared by 3 bases and J by 4 bases, with 9 bases between. The CDR3 sequence: CASSFYPGETQYF. The CDR3 DNA sequence: TGTGCCAGCAGTTTTTATCCCGGAGAGACCCAGTACTTC.

V gene TRBV6-5 combines with J gene TRBJ2-7, with D perhaps matching TRBD2 (6 bases). The CDR3 is 11 amino acids. From germline, CDR1 is MNHEY and CDR2 SVGAGI. Trimming cost V 9 bases and J 3 bases, with 9 bases left between them. The CDR3 spells CASSGVYEQYF. The CDR3 DNA is TGTGCCAGTTCGGGGGTCTACGAGCAGTACTTC.

This rearrangement joins TRBV7-9 to TRBJ2-3; tentative D call: TRBD2 (5 bases). Germline CDR1 is SEHNR and CDR2 is FQNEAQ (reference sequence). The CDR3 loop spans 15 amino acids. Deletions cut 5 bases from V and 5 bases from J, with 17 bases between. The CDR3 spells CASSRRSRVKDTQYF. The CDR3 nucleotides are TGTGCCAGCAGCCGACGCTCGAGGGTTAAAGATACGCAGTATTTT.

This rearrangement joins TRBV19 to TRBJ2-5, with 7 bases that match TRBD1. The trim removed 5 bases at V and 2 bases at J, leaving 5 bases unmatched. CDR1 is LNHDA and CDR2 is SQIVND in the germline V gene (reference sequence). The CDR3 is 14 amino acids. This chain's CDR3 is CASSPKDRQETQYF. The CDR3 nucleotides read TGTGCCAGTAGTCCGAAGGACAGGCAAGAGACCCAGTACTTC.